This paragraph covers one T cell receptor (beta chain) sequence. The CDR3 is made up of 15 amino acids. V was trimmed by 7 bases and J by 0 bases, leaving 13 bases between them. CDR1 and CDR2 from the germline V gene are LNHDA and SQIVND (reference sequence). The data were obtained in a study of shared clonotypes between healthy human individuals. Original handling: Filtering was not the same, since immunoSEQ gave junction-only sequences without quality scores. Sequenced by immunoSEQ multiplex PCR; TCRdb stores in-frame clones only, minus some. The DNA was the basis for D and trimming; V, J and clone size are from that table. The top ten clones hold 0.52% of a sample with more than 850,000 clones, around three quarters of them seen once. From CD4+ cells came CD45RA+ naive and CD45RA-negative memory subsets.

The clonotype originates from a man aged 18 to 30 in good health. Some clones in this sample may be carry-over from other donors' samples. Sequences were obtained from memory CD4+ T cells from PBMCs. Subset indicated: CD45RA-negative fraction. The chain recombines TRBV19 with TRBJ1-5; D perhaps matches TRBD1 (5 bases). The CDR3 is CASTGGGYSNQPQHF. In DNA, the CDR3 is TGTGCCAGTACTGGGGGTGGCTATAGCAATCAGCCCCAGCATTTT.